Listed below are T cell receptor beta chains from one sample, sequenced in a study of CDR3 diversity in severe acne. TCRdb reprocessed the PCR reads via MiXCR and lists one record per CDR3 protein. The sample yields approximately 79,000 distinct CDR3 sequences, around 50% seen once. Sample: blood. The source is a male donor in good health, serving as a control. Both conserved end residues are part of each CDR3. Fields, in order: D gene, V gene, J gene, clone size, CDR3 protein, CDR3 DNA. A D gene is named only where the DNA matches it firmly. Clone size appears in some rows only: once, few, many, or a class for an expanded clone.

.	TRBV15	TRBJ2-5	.	CATSRDRQIQETQYF	TGTGCCACCAGCAGAGATCGACAGATCCAAGAGACCCAGTACTTC
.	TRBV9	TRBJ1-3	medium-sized	CASSATPPNTIYF	TGTGCCAGCAGCGCCACCCCCCCCAACACCATATATTTT
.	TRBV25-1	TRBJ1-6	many	CASSEGSYNSPLHF	TGTGCCAGCAGTGAGGGCTCGTATAATTCACCCCTCCACTTT
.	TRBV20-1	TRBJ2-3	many	CSAAWGTDTQYF	TGCAGTGCCGCATGGGGCACAGATACGCAGTATTTT
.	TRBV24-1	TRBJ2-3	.	CATSDRRAGELTDTQYF	TGTGCCACCAGTGATCGCCGAGCCGGGGAACTCACAGATACGCAGTATTTT
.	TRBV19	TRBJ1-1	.	CASSIEQGHPNRVEAFF	TGTGCCAGTAGTATAGAGCAGGGGCACCCAAACCGGGTTGAAGCTTTCTTT
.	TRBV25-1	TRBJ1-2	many	CASRVHPDYGYTF	TGTGCCAGCAGGGTTCACCCCGATTATGGCTACACCTTC
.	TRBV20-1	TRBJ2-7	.	CSARDLAQSYEQYF	TGCAGTGCTAGAGATTTAGCGCAGAGCTACGAGCAGTACTTC
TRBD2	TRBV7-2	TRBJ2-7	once	CANSPDPAGLYEQYF	TGTGCCAACAGCCCCGACCCAGCGGGGCTCTACGAGCAGTACTTC
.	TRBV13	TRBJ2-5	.	CASSLSRGETQYF	TGTGCCAGCAGCTTGTCTCGAGGAGAGACCCAGTACTTC
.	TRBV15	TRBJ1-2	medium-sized	CATSRALQGSEDGYTF	TGTGCCACCAGCAGAGCGCTTCAAGGCTCAGAGGATGGCTACACCTTC
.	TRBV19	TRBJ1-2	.	CARNMGSNYGYTF	TGTGCAAGAAATATGGGCAGTAACTATGGCTACACCTTC
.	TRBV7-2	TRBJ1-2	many	CASTLSPDHGYTF	TGTGCCAGCACCCTTAGTCCGGACCATGGCTACACCTTC
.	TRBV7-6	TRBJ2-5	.	CASSLTGGQQETQCF	TGTGCCAGCAGCTTAACCGGGGGGCAGCAAGAGACCCAGTGCTTC
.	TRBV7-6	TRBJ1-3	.	CASSLGGLAGNTIYF	TGTGCCAGCAGCTTAGGGGGACTAGCGGGGAACACCATATATTTT
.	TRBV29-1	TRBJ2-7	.	CSPRVAYEQYF	TGCAGTCCCAGGGTAGCCTACGAGCAGTACTTC
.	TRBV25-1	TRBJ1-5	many	CASNRNNQPQHF	TGTGCCAGCAACAGGAACAATCAGCCCCAGCATTTT
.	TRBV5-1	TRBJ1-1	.	CASSLTGSGNTEAFF	TGCGCCAGCAGCTTGACAGGTTCTGGAAACACTGAAGCTTTCTTT
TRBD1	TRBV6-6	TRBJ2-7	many	CASSPGQGALEQYF	TGTGCCAGCAGCCCGGGACAGGGGGCGCTCGAGCAGTACTTC
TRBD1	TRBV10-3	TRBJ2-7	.	CAISESGGDTYEQYF	TGTGCCATCAGTGAGTCAGGGGGCGACACCTACGAGCAGTACTTC
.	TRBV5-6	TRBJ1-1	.	CASSLSWHTEALF	TGTGCCAGCAGCTTGTCTTGGCACACTGAAGCTCTCTTT
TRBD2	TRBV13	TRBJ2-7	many	CASSLGLAGEQYF	TGTGCCAGCAGCCTGGGACTAGCAGGCGAGCAGTACTTC
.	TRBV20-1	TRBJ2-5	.	CSASHHMGGGFGETQYF	TGCAGTGCTAGCCACCATATGGGGGGGGGCTTCGGGGAGACCCAGTACTTC
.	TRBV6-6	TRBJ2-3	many	CASSYSPLGGNTDTQYF	TGTGCCAGCAGTTACTCGCCCCTGGGGGGCAACACAGATACGCAGTATTTT
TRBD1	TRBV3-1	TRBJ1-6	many	CASSQDGTGANSPLHF	TGTGCCAGCAGCCAAGACGGGACAGGAGCTAATTCACCCCTCCACTTT
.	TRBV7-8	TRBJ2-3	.	CASTLQGVSGSTDTQYF	TGTGCCAGCACCCTCCAGGGAGTAAGCGGATCCACAGATACGCAGTATTTT
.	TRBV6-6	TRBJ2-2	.	CASTMMGSGELFF	TGTGCCAGCACCATGATGGGTTCAGGGGAGCTGTTTTTT
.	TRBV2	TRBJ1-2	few	CASSEARGEPKGYTF	TGTGCCAGCAGTGAAGCGCGGGGGGAACCAAAGGGCTACACCTTC
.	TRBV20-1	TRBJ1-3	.	CSARTGSTGNTIYF	TGCAGTGCACGAACAGGGAGCACTGGAAACACTATATATTTT
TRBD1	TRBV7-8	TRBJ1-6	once	CASSTIRDRGLPLHF	TGTGCCAGCAGCACAATCCGGGACAGGGGGTTACCCCTCCACTTT
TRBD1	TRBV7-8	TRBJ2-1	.	CASSLGSGTGVNEQFF	TGTGCCAGCAGCTTAGGGTCCGGGACAGGGGTCAATGAGCAGTTCTTC
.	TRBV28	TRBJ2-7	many	CASRLRWLVDEQYF	TGTGCCAGCAGGCTAAGATGGCTGGTGGACGAGCAGTACTTC
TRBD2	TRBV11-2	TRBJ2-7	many	CASSLGLASHYEQYF	TGTGCCAGCAGCCTCGGACTAGCGAGTCACTACGAGCAGTACTTC
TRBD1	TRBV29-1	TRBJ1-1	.	CSVERGGRGDGTEAFF	TGCAGTGTTGAGAGGGGGGGCAGGGGGGACGGCACTGAAGCTTTCTTT
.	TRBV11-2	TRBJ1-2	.	CASSPRGGANYGYTF	TGTGCCAGCAGCCCCCGGGGAGGGGCTAACTATGGCTACACCTTC
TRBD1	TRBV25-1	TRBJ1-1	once	CASSPSGGGGFF	TGTGCCAGCAGTCCGTCAGGGGGCGGTGGTTTCTTT
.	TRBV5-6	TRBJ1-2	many	CASSLQTGEWAGIGYTF	TGTGCCAGCAGCTTGCAAACCGGGGAGTGGGCCGGTATTGGCTACACCTTC
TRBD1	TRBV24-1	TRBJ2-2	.	CATSRTGVNTGELFF	TGTGCCACCAGTAGGACAGGGGTCAACACCGGGGAGCTGTTTTTT
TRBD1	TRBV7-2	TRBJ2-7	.	CASSSRRDRIAIYEQYF	TGTGCCAGCAGCTCCCGGAGGGACAGGATAGCCATCTACGAGCAGTACTTC
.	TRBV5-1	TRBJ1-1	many	CASSLIDMNTEAFF	TGCGCCAGCAGCTTGATAGACATGAACACTGAAGCTTTCTTT
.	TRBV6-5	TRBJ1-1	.	CASSRFNTEAFF	TGTGCCAGCAGCAGGTTTAACACTGAAGCTTTCTTT
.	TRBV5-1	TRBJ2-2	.	CASSPGTVGTGELFF	TGCGCCAGCAGCCCGGGAACTGTGGGGACCGGGGAGCTGTTTTTT
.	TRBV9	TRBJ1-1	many	CASSVSGVGNTEAFF	TGTGCCAGCAGCGTTAGCGGGGTGGGGAACACTGAAGCTTTCTTT
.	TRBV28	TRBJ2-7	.	CASSPDGGDTYEQYF	TGTGCCAGCAGCCCCGACGGGGGCGACACCTACGAGCAGTACTTC
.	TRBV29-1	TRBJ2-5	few	CSGHLRGVRETQYF	TGCAGCGGACACCTCCGAGGGGTTCGAGAGACCCAGTACTTC
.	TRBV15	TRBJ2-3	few	CATSRTFDSTDTQYF	TGTGCCACCAGCAGAACCTTCGATAGCACAGATACGCAGTATTTT
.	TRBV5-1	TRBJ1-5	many	CASSWGGLGQPQHF	TGCGCCAGCAGCTGGGGGGGGTTGGGGCAGCCCCAGCATTTT
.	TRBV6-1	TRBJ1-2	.	CASSYFAWGADGYTF	TGTGCCAGCAGTTACTTCGCGTGGGGCGCGGATGGCTACACCTTC
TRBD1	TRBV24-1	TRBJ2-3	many	CATARTGQVTDTQYF	TGTGCCACCGCACGAACGGGACAGGTCACAGATACGCAGTATTTT
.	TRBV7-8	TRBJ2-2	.	CASSLAGNTGELFF	TGTGCCAGCAGCTTAGCCGGGAACACCGGGGAGCTGTTTTTT
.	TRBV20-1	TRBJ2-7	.	CSARDSSSGPRYEQYF	TGCAGTGCTAGAGATTCCAGCTCGGGGCCGCGCTACGAGCAGTACTTC
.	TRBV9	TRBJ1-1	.	CASSVGTNGEAFF	TGTGCCAGCAGCGTAGGTACGAACGGAGAAGCTTTCTTT
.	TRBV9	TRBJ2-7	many	CASSGTGSYEQYF	TGTGCCAGCAGCGGGACCGGCTCCTACGAGCAGTACTTC
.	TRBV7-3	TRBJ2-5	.	CASSYREETQYF	TGTGCCAGCAGTTACCGGGAGGAGACCCAGTACTTC